A single sample is the source of the 23 T cell receptor beta chains below, sequenced in a study of shared clonotypes between healthy human individuals (dated by TCRdb to 2020 to 2021). Library construction relied on the immunoSEQ multiplex PCR assay. TCRdb stores this immuneACCESS table with in-frame sequences only. Part of the clones is absent; in the studies checked, under half of the shortfall reflects unresolved V genes, and no reason is known for the rest. The sample has some 1,100,000 clones on record, around 82% of them singletons. The top ten clones comprise 0.5% to 0.6% of the sample. Sequenced: memory CD4+ T cells from PBMCs. The meaning of the sample's cell subset or site label: CD45RA-negative fraction. The receptor source for this set is a man between 18 and 35 years old in good health. Some clones in this sample may be carry-over from other donors' samples.

Only a few counts were recorded for this clone. Other nucleotide sequences from this sample produce the same CDR3. The CDR3 region is CAISESGGRTEAFF. The CDR3 nucleotides are TGTGCCATCAGTGAGTCGGGGGGGAGGACTGAAGCTTTCTTT. The chain combines TRBV10-3 with TRBJ1-1; maybe TRBD1 (5 bases). This CDR3 is 14 amino acids long. Germline-derived CDR1 and CDR2 are ENHRY and SYGVKD. With 0 bases removed from V and 5 bases from J, the gap between germline ends came to 10 bases.

This sequence joins TRBV5-1 and TRBJ2-3; D perhaps matches TRBD2 (6 bases). Germline V gene lookup returns CDR1 SGHRS and CDR2 YFSETQ. V was shortened by 3 bases and J by 0 bases, with 11 bases between the two germline ends. CDR3 length equals 15 residues. CDR3 DNA: TGCGCCAGCAGCTGGAGTAGCGGTAGCACAGATACGCAGTATTTT. It translates to CASSWSSGSTDTQYF.

J is TRBJ2-3 and V is TRBV2; 9 bases are a match to TRBD1. The CDR3 spans 14 residues. CDR1 and CDR2 (germline): SNHLY, FYNNEI. Trimming removed 5 bases from V and 4 bases from J; junction bases left unmatched: 4. DNA for the CDR3: TGTGCCAGCAGTACGGGACAGGGCCCAGATACGCAGTATTTT. Its translation is CASSTGQGPDTQYF.

About this clone itself: A clone one base away is much larger, so this may be a read error. V is TRBV13 and J is TRBJ2-7; D unresolved. Germline V gives CDR1 PRHDT, CDR2 FYEKMQ (reference sequence). The CDR3 runs 11 residues. V lost 2 bases and J lost 3, with 2 bases in between. The CDR3 loop reads CASSLYYEQYF. CDR3 DNA: TGTGCCAGCAGCTTATACTACGAGCAGTACTTC.

This chain joins TRBV10-3 and TRBJ2-7, with 9 bases matching TRBD2. This CDR3 region has 15 residues. From germline, CDR1 is ENHRY and CDR2 SYGVKD. The junction had 3 bases not matched to a gene; V was cut back by 2 bases and J by 1 base. The CDR3 region is CAISEPSGVSYEQYF. DNA of the CDR3: TGTGCCATCAGTGAGCCTAGCGGGGTTTCCTACGAGCAGTACTTC.

The chain recombines TRBV7-3 with TRBJ2-5; 8 positions match TRBD2. Germline V CDR1 and CDR2: SGHTA, FQGTGA. Trimming cost V 5 bases and J 4 bases; bases outside gene matches: 6. The CDR3 runs 14 residues. The DNA of the CDR3 is TGTGCCAGCAGCCCGTCGGGAGGGGGAGAGACCCAGTACTTC. Protein sequence: CASSPSGGGETQYF.

The rearrangement links TRBV2 to TRBJ2-5; D is uncertain. Germline lookup yields CDR1 SNHLY and CDR2 FYNNEI. Deletions cut 8 bases from V and 7 bases from J, with 17 bases between. The CDR3 is 13 amino acids. CDR3 sequence reads: CASRSDGRRTQYF. The CDR3 nucleotides are TGTGCCAGCCGGAGCGACGGTAGAAGGACCCAGTACTTC.

The chain joins TRBV11-1 to TRBJ2-1, with 8 bases that match TRBD2. The CDR3 length is 15 residues. The germline V gene has CDR1 SGHAT and CDR2 FQDESV (reference sequence). V dropped 7 bases and J dropped 9; count of bases not matched to a gene: 14. This CDR3 is CASTPLGSGTREQFF. DNA of the CDR3: TGTGCCAGCACCCCCCTTGGTAGCGGGACACGTGAGCAGTTCTTC.

The genes are TRBV27 and TRBJ1-1, with 7 bases aligning to TRBD1. The length of the CDR3 is 13 residues. Germline lookup yields CDR1 MNHEY and CDR2 SMNVEV (reference sequence). Trimming cost V 7 bases and J 1 base; bases outside gene matches: 3. In DNA, the CDR3 is TGTGCCAGCACCCGACAGGGGAACACTGAAGCTTTCTTT. Amino acid sequence: CASTRQGNTEAFF.

This clone came up many times. The V call is TRBV5-1, the J call TRBJ1-1; the D is unclear. The V and J ends lost 5 bases and 1 base respectively, with 6 bases between them. CDR3 length: 12 amino acids. The germline V gene encodes CDR1 SGHRS and CDR2 YFSETQ. CDR3 DNA sequence: TGCGCCAGCAGTCGGGGGAACACTGAAGCTTTCTTT. Translating it yields CASSRGNTEAFF.

The chain joins TRBV2 to TRBJ2-7, with D maybe TRBD2 (5 bases). Germline assignment: CDR1 SNHLY and CDR2 FYNNEI. V gave up 7 bases and J gave up 4 bases, with 14 bases separating them. There are 13 residues in the CDR3. CDR3 DNA: TGTGCCAGCATGAGAGGGCCCCAGTACGAGCAGTACTTC. Amino acid sequence: CASMRGPQYEQYF.

The gene calls are TRBV6-5 and TRBJ2-2, with D perhaps TRBD1 (6 bases). The CDR3 sequence is 14 residues long. V was shortened by 2 bases and J by 5 bases, with 9 bases between the two germline ends. Per the germline V gene, CDR1 is MNHEY and CDR2 is SVGAGI. This CDR3 reads CASSYRGGTGELFF. In nucleotides, the CDR3 is TGTGCCAGCAGTTACCGAGGGGGAACCGGGGAGCTGTTTTTT.

This clone was detected only once. J is TRBJ2-7 and V is TRBV5-4; 10 nucleotides agree with TRBD2. The CDR3 covers 16 residues. Trimming at V came to 0 bases and at J to 1 base, leaving 4 bases not matched to a gene. In germline, CDR1 is SGHNT, CDR2 YYREEE (reference sequence). CDR3 region: CASSLEAAGGSYEQYF. In nucleotides, the CDR3 is TGTGCCAGCAGCTTGGAGGCAGCGGGAGGGTCCTACGAGCAGTACTTC.

This chain connects TRBV4-2 to TRBJ1-5; possibly TRBD1 for D (6 bases). The germline CDR1 and CDR2 sequences are LGHNA and YNFKEQ. CDR3 size: 16 residues. The V gene lost 0 bases and the J gene lost 7 bases, with 16 bases spanning the gap. For the CDR3, the DNA is TGTGCCAGCAGCCAAGACCTCAGGGGTCAGGGGCAGCCCCAGCATTTT. It translates to CASSQDLRGQGQPQHF.

The chain's CDR3 is CASSQDRQGSTQYF. The CDR3 bases are TGCGCCAGCAGCCAAGACAGGCAGGGCTCCACGCAGTATTTT. The chain has TRBV4-1 and TRBJ2-3; D possibly corresponds to TRBD1 (5 bases). The germline gives CDR1 MGHRA, CDR2 YSYEKL. The ends were cut back, 0 bases at V and 9 bases at J, with 13 bases in the middle. The CDR3 has 14 amino acids.

This chain connects TRBV19 to TRBJ1-1; 8 bases agree with TRBD1. Germline V gene data show CDR1 as LNHDA and CDR2 as SQIVND (reference sequence). V lost 5 bases, J lost 7 bases, and 6 bases stayed unmatched. CDR3 length: 13 residues. The CDR3 DNA reads TGTGCCAGTAGTCCCCGGGACAGGTATGAAGCTTTCTTT. Translated: CASSPRDRYEAFF.

This clone was detected a few times. Distinct nucleotide sequences in the sample also encode this CDR3. The gene calls are TRBV7-9 and TRBJ2-1; D remains ambiguous. V dropped 5 bases and J dropped 14 bases, with 16 bases sitting between them. The CDR3 spans 12 residues. Germline V gives CDR1 SEHNR, CDR2 FQNEAQ (reference sequence). DNA for the CDR3: TGTGCCAGCAGCCTTCCCCGCGGCACTAAGTTCTTC. It specifies CASSLPRGTKFF. Using reference TRBV7-9 and TRBJ2-1 for the parts outside the CDR3, the full variable domain is DTGVSQNPRHKITKRGQNVTFRCDPISEHNRLYWYRQTLGQGPEFLTYFQNEAQLEKSRLLSDRFSAERPKGSFSTLEIQRTEQGDSAMYLCASSLPRGTKFFGPGTRLTVL.

V is TRBV9 and J is TRBJ2-3; no clear D gene. The germline gives CDR1 SGDLS, CDR2 YYNGEE. The ends were cut back, 4 bases at V and 0 bases at J, with 12 bases in the middle. The CDR3 consists of 15 residues. CDR3 sequence (DNA): TGTGCCAGCAGCACCCGGACGACTAGCACAGATACGCAGTATTTT. Amino acid sequence: CASSTRTTSTDTQYF. The complete variable domain, with remaining parts taken from reference TRBV9 and TRBJ2-3, reads DSGVTQTPKHLITATGQRVTLRCSPRSGDLSVYWYQQSLDQGLQFLIQYYNGEERAKGNILERFSAQQFPDLHSELNLSSLELGDSALYFCASSTRTTSTDTQYFGPGTRLTVL.

The chain has TRBV5-6 and TRBJ2-3; 9 nucleotides match TRBD2. The V and J ends lost 2 bases and 5 bases, in that order; junction bases with no gene match: 6. CDR3 length: 15 amino acids. Germline CDR1 reads SGHDT; CDR2 reads YYEEEE. The CDR3 DNA reads as TGTGCCAGCAGCTTTGGGACTAGCTTGTTAGATACGCAGTATTTT. It translates to CASSFGTSLLDTQYF. The full variable domain, its missing parts supplied by reference TRBV5-6 and TRBJ2-3, is DAGVTQSPTHLIKTRGQQVTLRCSPKSGHDTVSWYQQALGQGPQFIFQYYEEEERQRGNFPDRFSGHQFPNYSSELNVNALLLGDSALYLCASSFGTSLLDTQYFGPGTRLTVL.

The chain links TRBV5-1 to TRBJ1-4; D remains unclear. Looked up from germline, CDR1 is SGHRS and CDR2 is YFSETQ. Between the trimmed V and J ends, which lost 4 bases and 4 bases, there was a span of 14 bases. CDR3 length: 15 amino acids. The CDR3 region is CASSPMGSFNEKLFF. The CDR3 DNA sequence: TGCGCCAGCAGCCCTATGGGGTCATTTAATGAAAAACTGTTTTTT.

The V gene is TRBV4-3, the J gene TRBJ1-3; 10 bases are a match to TRBD1. Trimming cost V 1 base and J 4 bases; bases outside gene matches: 4. The CDR3 spans 16 residues. CDR1 is LGHNA, CDR2 YSLEER, per germline. As DNA, the CDR3 is TGCGCCAGCAGCCAAGCCGGGACAGGGGCGGGAAACACCATATATTTT. Translated: CASSQAGTGAGNTIYF.

The rearrangement uses TRBV30 and TRBJ1-1; 7 nucleotides match TRBD1. The germline V gene encodes CDR1 GTSNPN and CDR2 SVGIG (reference sequence). This CDR3 is built from 14 residues. The ends lost 1 base at V and 6 bases at J; junction bases unmatched: 8. In DNA form, the CDR3 reads TGTGCCTGGAGTGAAGCAGGGGGAGCGGCTGAAGCTTTCTTT. The encoded protein is CAWSEAGGAAEAFF.

The chain is built from TRBV5-4 and TRBJ2-7, with TRBD2 identical over 12 bases. The V and J ends lost 2 bases and 3 bases, in that order; junction bases with no gene match: 3. This CDR3 is built from 15 residues. Germline values: CDR1 SGHNT, CDR2 YYREEE (reference sequence). The CDR3 reads CASSFGLAGLYEQYF. The CDR3 DNA follows: TGTGCCAGCAGCTTCGGACTAGCGGGACTCTACGAGCAGTACTTC.